One and the same sample provided the 9 T cell receptor beta chains below, sequenced in a study of blood T cell repertoires in COVID-19 (dated by TCRdb to 2018 to 2021). The library was produced with the immunoSEQ multiplex PCR assay. Not all clones reach the TCRdb copy of this immuneACCESS table, which keeps in-frame sequences only. Checked studies attribute under half of the gap to unresolved V genes and leave the rest unexplained. The sample has 250,000 to 300,000 clones on record, 88% of them singletons. Of the sample, 0.95% to 1% falls within the top ten clones. Specimen: peripheral blood. The origin of the receptors is a woman between 40 and 55 years old who had recovered from COVID-19.

The rearrangement links TRBV27 to TRBJ2-7, with 11 nucleotides matching TRBD2. V was clipped by 4 bases and J by 3 bases; unmatched bases: 26. The CDR3 extends over 22 amino acids. Germline CDR1 MNHEY, CDR2 SMNVEV (reference sequence). The CDR3 reads CASSSPPPLDLAGGPSGYEQYV. In DNA form, the CDR3 reads TGTGCCAGCAGTTCACCCCCCCCGTTAGACCTAGCGGGAGGACCCTCCGGCTACGAGCAGTACGTC.

The V and J genes are TRBV24-1 and TRBJ2-5; TRBD2 aligns across 9 bases. J gave up 5 bases and V 5 bases, and 5 bases lay outside the gene matches. CDR1 is KGHDR, CDR2 SFDVKD, per germline. The CDR3 sequence is 14 residues long. CDR3 DNA: TGTGCCACCAGTGTCGCGGGAGGGGGGGAGACCCAGTACTTC. Residues: CATSVAGGGETQYF.

The rearrangement links TRBV6-2 or TRBV6-3 to TRBJ2-5; 13 positions match TRBD2. The CDR3 covers 16 residues. Per the germline V gene, CDR1 is MNHEY and CDR2 is SVGEGT. The V gene end was trimmed by 6 bases and the J gene end by 4 bases; junction bases not matched to a gene: 8. DNA of the CDR3: TGTGCCAGCAGCAAACTAGCGGGAGGGCCTCGAGAGACCCAGTACTTC. It encodes CASSKLAGGPRETQYF.

This clone was observed a few times. The gene calls are TRBV7-9 and TRBJ1-6; weak D call: TRBD1 (5 bases). This CDR3 region has 14 residues. The germline CDR1 and CDR2 sequences are SEHNR and FQNEAQ (reference sequence). The V end was cut by 7 bases, the J end by 6 bases, with 13 bases between. CDR3 amino acids: CASTLGQGNSPLHF. For the CDR3, the DNA is TGTGCCAGCACTCTCGGGCAGGGTAATTCACCCCTCCACTTT.

The chain recombines TRBV7-2 with TRBJ2-1, with D uncertain. The CDR3 length is 13 residues. CDR1 is SGHTA and CDR2 is FQGNSA in the germline V gene. Between the trimmed V and J ends, which lost 3 bases and 4 bases, there was a span of 7 bases. CDR3 loop: CASSLWLYNEQFF. The CDR3 DNA reads as TGTGCCAGCAGCTTGTGGCTGTACAATGAGCAGTTCTTC.

The chain carries TRBV5-5 and TRBJ2-2, with 8 bases identical to TRBD2. CDR1 is SGHKS and CDR2 is YYEKEE in the germline V gene (reference sequence). The length of the CDR3 is 13 residues. The trim removed 6 bases at V and 5 bases at J, leaving 3 bases unmatched. The CDR3 DNA is TGTGCCAGCACCCCGGGGGGGACCGGGGAGCTGTTTTTT. It is translated as CASTPGGTGELFF.

This clone was recorded only once. V is TRBV7-2 and J is TRBJ2-5; the match to TRBD1 covers 9 bases. Trimming took 1 base from V and 4 from J; bases not matched to a gene: 1. CDR1 SGHTA and CDR2 FQGNSA come from the germline V gene. The CDR3 consists of 14 residues. DNA for the CDR3: TGTGCCAGCAGCTTAGAGGGACAGGGAGAGACCCAGTACTTC. This translates into CASSLEGQGETQYF. Full variable domain (missing parts from reference TRBV7-2 and TRBJ2-5): GAGVSQSPSNKVTEKGKDVELRCDPISGHTALYWYRQSLGQGLEFLIYFQGNSAPDKSGLPSDRFSAERTGGSVSTLTIQRTQQEDSAVYLCASSLEGQGETQYFGPGTRLLVL.

This clone was observed at least ten times. The chain uses TRBV2 and TRBJ2-2; maybe TRBD1 (5 bases). The germline CDR1 and CDR2 sequences are SNHLY and FYNNEI. Deletions cut 5 bases from V and 4 bases from J, with 8 bases between. This CDR3 region has 13 residues. In DNA, the CDR3 is TGTGCCAGCAGTCCCAGGGTCACCGGGGAGCTGTTTTTT. Translating it yields CASSPRVTGELFF.

The chain has TRBV11-3 and TRBJ2-5, with TRBD1 matching 8 bases. This CDR3 contains 17 residues. Germline CDR1 and CDR2: SGHNT and YENEEA. The V and J ends lost 1 base and 5 bases, in that order; junction bases with no gene match: 12. The CDR3 region is CASSLVGSRTGRETQYF. CDR3 DNA sequence: TGTGCCAGCAGCTTAGTCGGCTCACGGACAGGGAGGGAGACCCAGTACTTC.